Below, 21 T cell receptor beta chains from the same sample are listed, as sequenced in a study of response to subunit inactivated influenza vaccine. One entry per CDR3 protein, called by TCRdb with MiXCR from the RT-PCR reads. The data show approximately 290,000 distinct CDR3 sequences, roughly 20% seen once. Specimen: PBMCs from blood, collected 21 months after vaccination. All receptors come from a man aged 50-75 years who received an inactivated influenza vaccine.

This clonotype was detected only a few times. This sequence joins TRBV19 and TRBJ1-5; TRBD1 might be the D (6 bases). CDR3 length: 16 amino acids. V lost 7 bases, J lost 6 bases, and 22 bases lay in between. CDR1 is LNHDA and CDR2 is SQIVND in the germline V gene (reference sequence). Here the CDR3 DNA reads TGTGCCAGTAAACGGTTATCGGACAGAAGGAGTCAGCCCCAGCATTTT. Translation: CASKRLSDRRSQPQHF.

This clonotype appeared a few times. The chain uses TRBV3-1 and TRBJ1-1; 11 bases agree with TRBD1. The CDR3 consists of 16 residues. Trimming at V came to 6 bases and at J to 3 bases, leaving 9 bases not matched to a gene. Germline V lookup: CDR1 LGHDT, CDR2 YNNKEL (reference sequence). This CDR3 reads CASRKTGTGGYTEAFF. As DNA, the CDR3 is TGTGCCAGCAGGAAAACCGGGACAGGGGGATACACTGAAGCTTTCTTT.

Ten or more counts support this clonotype. The genes are TRBV10-3 and TRBJ2-7; tentatively, D is TRBD1 or TRBD2 (5 bases each). V was clipped by 9 bases and J by 4 bases, with 25 bases between them. CDR1 is ENHRY, CDR2 SYGVKD, per germline. CDR3 length equals 16 residues. The CDR3 nucleotides read TGTGCCATAAGAAAGACATCCGGGACCCAAGAGTACGAGCAGTACTTC. The encoded protein is CAIRKTSGTQEYEQYF.

This clonotype was seen a handful of times. The CDR3 region is CATSRDRGVGEKLFF. As DNA, the CDR3 is TGTGCCACCAGCAGAGATAGAGGAGTGGGTGAAAAACTGTTTTTT. The genes are TRBV15 and TRBJ1-4; D is ambiguous. V gave up 0 bases and J gave up 7 bases, with 12 bases separating them. This CDR3 region has 15 residues. Germline CDR1 and CDR2: LNHNV and YYDKDF (reference sequence).

This clonotype was found a few times. The rearrangement joins TRBV6-5 to TRBJ1-6, with D possibly matching TRBD1 (5 bases). Germline CDR1 MNHEY, CDR2 SVGAGI. The length of the CDR3 is 12 residues. Trimming shortened V by 2 bases and J by 9 bases, and 5 bases separated the two germline ends. CDR3 in DNA: TGTGCCAGCAGTTACAGGGGTTCACCCCTCCACTTT. Encoded protein: CASSYRGSPLHF.

This clonotype was detected only once. The chain links TRBV20-1 to TRBJ1-6, with a tentative D call TRBD1 (5 bases). Germline V gene lookup returns CDR1 DFQATT and CDR2 SNEGSKA (reference sequence). V was shortened by 0 bases and J by 0 bases, with 12 bases between the two germline ends. The CDR3 runs to 17 residues. CDR3 nucleotide sequence: TGCAGTGCTAGAGACGACAGCCAGAGCTCCTATAATTCACCCCTCCACTTT. It encodes CSARDDSQSSYNSPLHF.

For this clonotype: This may be a read error: a much more frequent sequence differs by one nucleotide. The chain employs TRBV11-2 and TRBJ1-2; D might be TRBD1 (5 bases). The CDR3 sequence is 12 residues long. Germline V gene lookup returns CDR1 SGHAT and CDR2 FQNNGV. V was shortened by 5 bases and J by 9 bases, with 13 bases between the two germline ends. CDR3 nucleotides: TGTGCCAGCAGCGTGGACATGTATTGCTACACCTTC. It translates to CASSVDMYCYTF.

This clonotype has only a few counts. The rearrangement uses TRBV6-5 and TRBJ1-1, with D unresolved. CDR3 length: 14 amino acids. V lost 2 bases and J lost 0, with 7 bases in between. The V gene's germline CDR1 is MNHEY and CDR2 SVGAGI. CDR3 coding DNA: TGTGCCAGCAGTTACCGCGGTCTGAACACTGAAGCTTTCTTT. It specifies CASSYRGLNTEAFF.

V and J are TRBV4-3 and TRBJ2-7, with D unresolved. Germline CDR1 LGHNA, CDR2 YSLEER. V was pared by 3 bases and J by 3 bases, with 18 bases between. The CDR3 is 16 amino acids. The CDR3 region has the DNA TGCGCCAGCAGCCACCCCCACGCCAGTAATTGCTACGAGCAGTACTTC. This codes for CASSHPHASNCYEQYF.

The chain employs TRBV15 and TRBJ2-2; D is perhaps TRBD2 (6 bases). CDR1 is LNHNV and CDR2 is YYDKDF in the germline V gene (reference sequence). This CDR3 comprises 15 residues. Trimming stripped 3 bases from V and 0 bases from J, with 8 bases between. In nucleotides, the CDR3 is TGTGCCACCAGCAGCCGCGGGGCGAACACCGGGGAGCTGTTTTTT. As protein: CATSSRGANTGELFF.

CDR3 region: CASSLAKQGELVYEQYF. The CDR3 DNA sequence: TGTGCCAGCAGCTTAGCCAAACAGGGGGAGCTTGTATACGAGCAGTACTTC. This chain uses TRBV7-8 with TRBJ2-7; 8 positions agree with TRBD1. The length of the CDR3 is 17 residues. The germline gives CDR1 SGHVS, CDR2 FQNEAQ. With 0 bases clipped from V and 4 bases from J, the junction kept 11 bases outside the gene matches.

This clonotype was detected a few times. J is TRBJ1-1 and V is TRBV6-5, with a weak D call TRBD1 (5 bases). Germline CDR1 reads MNHEY; CDR2 reads SVGAGI. The CDR3 loop spans 15 amino acids. V gave up 0 bases and J gave up 4 bases, with 12 bases separating them. The CDR3, as DNA: TGTGCCAGCAGTTACTCGATGGGGCGCGGCACTGAAGCTTTCTTT. It translates to CASSYSMGRGTEAFF.

There are a few counts of this clonotype. The gene calls are TRBV7-8 and TRBJ2-3; 9 bases are shared with TRBD1. The germline CDR1 and CDR2 sequences are SGHVS and FQNEAQ. The CDR3 covers 15 residues. The trim removed 8 bases at V and 1 base at J, leaving 7 bases unmatched. The CDR3: CASRLDRGGTDTQYF. The CDR3 region has the DNA TGTGCCAGCCGCCTGGACAGGGGTGGCACAGATACGCAGTATTTT.

This chain joins TRBV12-3 or TRBV12-4 and TRBJ1-4; 9 bases map to TRBD1. The V gene end was trimmed by 5 bases and the J gene end by 10 bases; junction bases not matched to a gene: 8. The CDR3 loop spans 14 amino acids. CDR3 DNA sequence: TGTGCCAGCAGTCCTACAGGGGGCGTCGGAAAACTGTTTTTT. Amino acids: CASSPTGGVGKLFF.

This clonotype showed up many times. This chain joins TRBV6-5 and TRBJ1-2, with 10 bases that match TRBD1. The germline V gene encodes CDR1 MNHEY and CDR2 SVGAGI. This CDR3 is 13 amino acids long. The junction had 4 bases not matched to a gene; V was cut back by 5 bases and J by 7 bases. The CDR3 is CASSRQGAGGYTF. CDR3 nucleotide sequence: TGTGCCAGCAGTCGACAGGGGGCAGGTGGCTACACCTTC.

This clonotype was detected only a few times. The chain employs TRBV29-1 and TRBJ2-7; D might be TRBD1 or TRBD2, each matching 5 bases. The CDR3 is 13 amino acids. Germline CDR1 and CDR2: SQVTM and ANQGSEA. The V end was cut by 7 bases, the J end by 9 bases, with 22 bases between. CDR3 in DNA: TGCAGCGCGAAGTCCGGGACCGGGTTAGGGCAGTACTTC. This gives the protein CSAKSGTGLGQYF.

At least ten counts were recorded for this clonotype. The genes are TRBV28 and TRBJ1-1; D might be TRBD1 (6 bases). CDR1 MDHEN and CDR2 SYDVKM come from the germline V gene. The CDR3 contains 17 residues. The V end lost 6 bases, the J end lost 1 base, and 21 bases lay between the germline ends. The DNA for the CDR3 is TGTGCCAGCAGCTCTAAAGGAAGCCCCAGGGGGAACACTGAAGCTTTCTTT. This sequence encodes CASSSKGSPRGNTEAFF.

The chain joins TRBV3-1 to TRBJ2-5; possibly TRBD2 for D (5 bases). The CDR3 runs 12 residues. V was cut by 1 base and J by 10 bases, with 10 bases left in between. Per the germline V gene, CDR1 is LGHDT and CDR2 is YNNKEL (reference sequence). The CDR3 here is CASSQVRAGQYF. The CDR3 nucleotides read TGTGCCAGCAGCCAAGTAAGGGCGGGCCAGTACTTC.

In its sample, this clonotype was seen a few times. This chain uses TRBV28 with TRBJ2-7, with D tentatively TRBD1 (6 bases). The CDR3 is 15 amino acids. The V and J ends lost 5 bases and 1 base respectively, with 15 bases between them. The germline V gene has CDR1 MDHEN and CDR2 SYDVKM. The CDR3 sequence: CASSRTGRFSYEQYF. In nucleotides, the CDR3 is TGTGCCAGCAGTCGAACAGGGCGTTTTTCCTACGAGCAGTACTTC.

This clonotype was picked up a small number of times. A junction boundary mismatches the germline segment, possibly from a read error. V usage is TRBV7-7 and J usage is TRBJ2-3; a weak D match, TRBD2 (6 bases). CDR1 is SSHAT, CDR2 FNYEAQ, per germline (reference sequence). The CDR3 length is 14 residues. The CDR3 DNA sequence: TGTGCTAGCAGCTTAGGCGGGGATAAAGATACGCAGTATTTT. Translating gives CASSLGGDKDTQYF.

The chain combines TRBV6-4 with TRBJ2-2; D is unclear. The CDR3 totals 14 residues. V was shortened by 5 bases and J by 0 bases, with 7 bases between the two germline ends. The germline gives CDR1 MRHNA, CDR2 SNTAGT. CDR3 sequence: CASSWTSNTGELFF. CDR3 in DNA: TGTGCCAGCAGTTGGACGTCGAACACCGGGGAGCTGTTTTTT.